This note documents a single T cell receptor (beta chain) sequence. No antigen is known for it. The sample belongs to a study of radiotherapy plus CTLA-4 blockade in lung cancer. General study findings and limits: Clones of tumor-derived TCRs expanded in blood after radiotherapy plus ipilimumab.

The table came from immunoSEQ multiplex PCR; TCRdb's copy has only in-frame clones and leaves some out. The sample holds approximately 100,000 clones, more than 70% seen once. Germline CDR1 SGHTA, CDR2 FQGTGA. With 4 bases clipped from V and 1 base from J, the junction kept 2 bases outside the gene matches. The CDR3 is 15 amino acids. Ipilimumab CTLA-4 blockade and focal radiation were given to patients with chemo-refractory metastatic non-small-cell lung cancer. This receptor was identified in a human donor with non-small cell lung cancer that progressed on radiotherapy plus ipilimumab. Some clones in this sample may be carry-over from other donors' samples. The chain carries TRBV7-3 and TRBJ2-1; 9 bases match TRBD1. Source: peripheral blood, taken from a patient treated with radiotherapy plus ipilimumab. CDR3 loop: CASSSGQGSYNEQFF. CDR3 sequence (DNA): TGTGCCAGCAGCTCCGGACAGGGGTCCTACAATGAGCAGTTCTTC.